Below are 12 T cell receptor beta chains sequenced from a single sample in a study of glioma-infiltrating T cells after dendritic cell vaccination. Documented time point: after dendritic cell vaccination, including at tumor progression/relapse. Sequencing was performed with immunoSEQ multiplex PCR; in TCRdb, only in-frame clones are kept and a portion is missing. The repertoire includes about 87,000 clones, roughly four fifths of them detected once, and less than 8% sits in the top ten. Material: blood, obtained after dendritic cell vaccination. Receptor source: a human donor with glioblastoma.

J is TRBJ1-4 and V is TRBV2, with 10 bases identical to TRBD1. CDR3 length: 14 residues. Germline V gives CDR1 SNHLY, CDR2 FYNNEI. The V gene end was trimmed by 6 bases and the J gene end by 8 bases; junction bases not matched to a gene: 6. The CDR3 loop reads CASRRGTGDEKLFF. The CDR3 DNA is TGTGCCAGCAGGAGGGGGACAGGGGACGAAAAACTGTTTTTT.

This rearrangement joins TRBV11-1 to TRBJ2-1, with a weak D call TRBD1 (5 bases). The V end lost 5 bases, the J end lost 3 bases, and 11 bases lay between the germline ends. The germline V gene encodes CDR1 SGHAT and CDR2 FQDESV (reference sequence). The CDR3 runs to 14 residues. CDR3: CASSQGQSYNEQFF. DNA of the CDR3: TGTGCCAGCAGCCAAGGACAAAGCTACAATGAGCAGTTCTTC.

CDR3 loop: CASIRLGDSGANVLTF. The CDR3 DNA follows: TGTGCCAGTATACGTCTCGGGGATAGTGGGGCCAACGTCCTGACTTTC. The chain couples TRBV19 to TRBJ2-6; a possible D gene is TRBD2 (5 bases). Germline V gives CDR1 LNHDA, CDR2 SQIVND (reference sequence). The CDR3 contains 16 residues. Deletions cut 7 bases from V and 3 bases from J, with 16 bases between.

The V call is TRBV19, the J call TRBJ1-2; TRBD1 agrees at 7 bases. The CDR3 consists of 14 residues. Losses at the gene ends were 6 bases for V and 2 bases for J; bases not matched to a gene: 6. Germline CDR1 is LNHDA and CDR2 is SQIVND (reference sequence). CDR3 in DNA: TGTGCCAGTAGCTGGGACAGACAAAACTATGGCTACACCTTC. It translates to CASSWDRQNYGYTF.

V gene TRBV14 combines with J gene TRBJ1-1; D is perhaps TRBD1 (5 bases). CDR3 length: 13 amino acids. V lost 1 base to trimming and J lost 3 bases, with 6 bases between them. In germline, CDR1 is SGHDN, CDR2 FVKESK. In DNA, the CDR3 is TGTGCCAGCAGCCAAGGACAGCACACTGAAGCTTTCTTT. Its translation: CASSQGQHTEAFF.

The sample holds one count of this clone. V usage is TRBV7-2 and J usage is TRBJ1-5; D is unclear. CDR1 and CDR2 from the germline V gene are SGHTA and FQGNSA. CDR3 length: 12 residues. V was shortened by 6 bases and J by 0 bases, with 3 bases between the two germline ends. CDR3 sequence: CASSNSNQPQHF. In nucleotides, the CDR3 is TGTGCCAGCAGTAATAGCAATCAGCCCCAGCATTTT.

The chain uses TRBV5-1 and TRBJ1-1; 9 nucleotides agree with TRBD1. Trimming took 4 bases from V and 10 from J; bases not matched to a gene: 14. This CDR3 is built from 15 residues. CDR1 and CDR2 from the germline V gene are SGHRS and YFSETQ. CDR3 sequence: CASSLGKTGGLAAFF. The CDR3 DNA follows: TGCGCCAGCAGCCTGGGCAAAACAGGGGGCCTTGCAGCTTTCTTT.

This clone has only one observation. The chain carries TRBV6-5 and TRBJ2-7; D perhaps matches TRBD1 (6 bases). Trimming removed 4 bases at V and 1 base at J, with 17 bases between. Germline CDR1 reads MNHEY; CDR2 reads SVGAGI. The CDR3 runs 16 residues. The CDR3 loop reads CASSFRVGQPSYEQYF. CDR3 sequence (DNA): TGTGCCAGCAGTTTCCGCGTAGGACAGCCATCCTACGAGCAGTACTTC.

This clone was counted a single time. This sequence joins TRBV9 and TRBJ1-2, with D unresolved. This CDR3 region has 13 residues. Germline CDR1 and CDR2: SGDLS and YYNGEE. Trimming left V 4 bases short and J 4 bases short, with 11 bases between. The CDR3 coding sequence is TGTGCCAGCAGCCCAGGCCGCATCTATGGCTACACCTTC. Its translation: CASSPGRIYGYTF.

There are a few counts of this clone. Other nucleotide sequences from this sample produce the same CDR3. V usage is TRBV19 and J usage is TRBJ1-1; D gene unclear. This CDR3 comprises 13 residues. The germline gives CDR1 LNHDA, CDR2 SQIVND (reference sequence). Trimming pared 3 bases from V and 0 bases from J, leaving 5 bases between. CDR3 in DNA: TGTGCCAGTAGTATTTCGGTGAACACTGAAGCTTTCTTT. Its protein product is CASSISVNTEAFF.

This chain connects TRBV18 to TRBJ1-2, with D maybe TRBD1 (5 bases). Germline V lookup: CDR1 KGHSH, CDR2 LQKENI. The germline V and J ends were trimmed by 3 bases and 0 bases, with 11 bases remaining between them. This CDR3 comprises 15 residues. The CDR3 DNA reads TGTGCCAGCTCACCTGAGACAGAAGCTAACTATGGCTACACCTTC. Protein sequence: CASSPETEANYGYTF.

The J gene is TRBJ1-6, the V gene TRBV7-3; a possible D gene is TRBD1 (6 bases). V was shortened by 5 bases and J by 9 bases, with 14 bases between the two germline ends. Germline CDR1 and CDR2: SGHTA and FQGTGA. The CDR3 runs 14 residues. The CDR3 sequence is CASSPQGTPSPLHF. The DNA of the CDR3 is TGTGCCAGCAGCCCCCAGGGGACCCCTTCACCCCTCCACTTT.